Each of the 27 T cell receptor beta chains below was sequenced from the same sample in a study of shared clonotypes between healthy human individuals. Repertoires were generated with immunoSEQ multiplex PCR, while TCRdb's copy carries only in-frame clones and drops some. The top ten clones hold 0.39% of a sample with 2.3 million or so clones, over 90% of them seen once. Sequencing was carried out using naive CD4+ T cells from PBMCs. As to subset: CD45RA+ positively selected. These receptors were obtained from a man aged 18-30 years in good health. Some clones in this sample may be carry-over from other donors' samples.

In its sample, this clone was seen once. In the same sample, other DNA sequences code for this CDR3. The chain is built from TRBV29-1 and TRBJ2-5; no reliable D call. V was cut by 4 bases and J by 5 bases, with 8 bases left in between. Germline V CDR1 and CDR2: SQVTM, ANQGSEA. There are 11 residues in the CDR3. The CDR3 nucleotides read TGCAGCGTTGGGGCTAGGGAGACCCAGTACTTC. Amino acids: CSVGARETQYF. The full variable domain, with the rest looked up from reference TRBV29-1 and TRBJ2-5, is SAVISQKPSRDICQRGTSLTIQCQVDSQVTMMFWYRQQPGQSLTLIATANQGSEATYESGFVIDKFPISRPNLTFSTLTVSNMSPEDSSIYLCSVGARETQYFGPGTRLLVL.

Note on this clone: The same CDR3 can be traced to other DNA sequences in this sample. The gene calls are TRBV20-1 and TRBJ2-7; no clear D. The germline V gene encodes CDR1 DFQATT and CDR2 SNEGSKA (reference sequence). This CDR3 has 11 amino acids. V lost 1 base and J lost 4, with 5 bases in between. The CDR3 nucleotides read TGCAGTGCTAGAGCAACGTACGAGCAGTACTTC. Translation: CSARATYEQYF.

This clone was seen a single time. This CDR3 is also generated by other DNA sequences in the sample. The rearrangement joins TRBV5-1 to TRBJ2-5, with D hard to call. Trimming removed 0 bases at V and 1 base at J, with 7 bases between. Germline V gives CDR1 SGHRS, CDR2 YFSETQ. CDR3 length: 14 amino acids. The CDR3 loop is CASSLVPAQETQYF. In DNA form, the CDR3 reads TGCGCCAGCAGCTTGGTTCCTGCCCAAGAGACCCAGTACTTC.

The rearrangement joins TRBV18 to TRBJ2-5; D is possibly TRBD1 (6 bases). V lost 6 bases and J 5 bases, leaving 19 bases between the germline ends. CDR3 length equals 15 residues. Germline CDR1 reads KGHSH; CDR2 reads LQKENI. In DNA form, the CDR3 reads TGTGCCAGCTCCCAAGCCTGGGGGCTCGGGGAGACCCAGTACTTC. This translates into CASSQAWGLGETQYF.

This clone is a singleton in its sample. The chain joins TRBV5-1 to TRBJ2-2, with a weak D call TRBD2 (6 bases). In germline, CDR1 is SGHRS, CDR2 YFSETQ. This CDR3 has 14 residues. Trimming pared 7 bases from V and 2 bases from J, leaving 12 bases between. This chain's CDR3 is CASGRLGNTGELFF. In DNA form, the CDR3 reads TGCGCCAGCGGGAGACTAGGAAACACCGGGGAGCTGTTTTTT.

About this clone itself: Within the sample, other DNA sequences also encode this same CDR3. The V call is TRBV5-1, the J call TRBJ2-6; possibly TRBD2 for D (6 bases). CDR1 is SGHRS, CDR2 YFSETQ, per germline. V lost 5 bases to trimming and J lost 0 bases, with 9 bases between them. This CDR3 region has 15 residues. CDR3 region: CASSGGSSGANVLTF. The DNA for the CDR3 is TGCGCCAGCAGTGGAGGGAGCTCTGGGGCCAACGTCCTGACTTTC.

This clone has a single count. The DNA for the CDR3 is TGCAGCGTTGAGGGAGGGTCTGGTGAGCAGTTCTTC. Translated, it gives CSVEGGSGEQFF. The chain uses TRBV29-1 and TRBJ2-1; 7 bases agree with TRBD2. From germline, CDR1 is SQVTM and CDR2 ANQGSEA. J lost 9 bases, V lost 3 bases, and 5 bases had no gene match. This CDR3 is 12 amino acids long.

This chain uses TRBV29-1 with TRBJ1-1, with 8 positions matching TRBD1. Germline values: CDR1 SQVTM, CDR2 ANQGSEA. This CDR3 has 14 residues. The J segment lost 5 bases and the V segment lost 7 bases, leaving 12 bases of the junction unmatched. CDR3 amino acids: CSAGGQGGSTEAFF. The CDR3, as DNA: TGCAGCGCAGGAGGACAGGGCGGTTCGACTGAAGCTTTCTTT. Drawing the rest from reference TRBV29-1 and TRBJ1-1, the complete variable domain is SAVISQKPSRDICQRGTSLTIQCQVDSQVTMMFWYRQQPGQSLTLIATANQGSEATYESGFVIDKFPISRPNLTFSTLTVSNMSPEDSSIYLCSAGGQGGSTEAFFGQGTRLTVV.

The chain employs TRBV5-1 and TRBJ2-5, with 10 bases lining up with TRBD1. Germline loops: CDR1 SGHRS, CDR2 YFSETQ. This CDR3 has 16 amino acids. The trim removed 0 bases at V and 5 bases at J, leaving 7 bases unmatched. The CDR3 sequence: CASSLDPRDRGETQYF. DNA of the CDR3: TGCGCCAGCAGCTTGGATCCCCGGGACAGGGGTGAGACCCAGTACTTC.

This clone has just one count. CDR3 in amino acids: CASSSRTSGSYNEQFF. CDR3 nucleotide sequence: TGTGCCAGTAGTTCCAGGACTAGCGGTTCCTACAATGAGCAGTTCTTC. The V and J genes are TRBV19 and TRBJ2-1; 10 bases align to TRBD2. CDR3 length: 16 residues. Unmatched junction bases numbered 5, after V lost 5 bases and J lost 1 base. The germline V gene has CDR1 LNHDA and CDR2 SQIVND (reference sequence). The entire variable domain, with the rest obtained from reference TRBV19 and TRBJ2-1, is as follows: DGGITQSPKYLFRKEGQNVTLSCEQNLNHDAMYWYRQDPGQGLRLIYYSQIVNDFQKGDIAEGYSVSREKKESFPLTVTSAQKNPTAFYLCASSSRTSGSYNEQFFGPGTRLTVL.

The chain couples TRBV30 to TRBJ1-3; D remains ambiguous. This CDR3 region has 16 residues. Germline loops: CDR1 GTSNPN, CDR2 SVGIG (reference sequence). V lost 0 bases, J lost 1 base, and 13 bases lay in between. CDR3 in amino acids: CAWSVGVWVSGNTIYF. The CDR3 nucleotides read TGTGCCTGGAGTGTAGGAGTCTGGGTTTCTGGAAACACCATATATTTT.

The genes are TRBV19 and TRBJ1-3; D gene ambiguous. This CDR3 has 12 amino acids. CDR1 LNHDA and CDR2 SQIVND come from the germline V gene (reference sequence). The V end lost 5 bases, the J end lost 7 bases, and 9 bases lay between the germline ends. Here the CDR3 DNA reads TGTGCCAGTAGTCCTACAGCGAACACCATATATTTT. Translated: CASSPTANTIYF. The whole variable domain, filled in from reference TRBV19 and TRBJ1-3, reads DGGITQSPKYLFRKEGQNVTLSCEQNLNHDAMYWYRQDPGQGLRLIYYSQIVNDFQKGDIAEGYSVSREKKESFPLTVTSAQKNPTAFYLCASSPTANTIYFGEGSWLTVV.

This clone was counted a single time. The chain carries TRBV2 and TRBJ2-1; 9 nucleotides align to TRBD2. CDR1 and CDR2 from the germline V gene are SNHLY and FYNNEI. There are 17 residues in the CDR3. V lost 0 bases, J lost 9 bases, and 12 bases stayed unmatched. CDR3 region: CASSEALLRRGGSEQFF. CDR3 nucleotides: TGTGCCAGCAGTGAAGCTCTCCTACGGCGGGGGGGCAGTGAGCAGTTCTTC.

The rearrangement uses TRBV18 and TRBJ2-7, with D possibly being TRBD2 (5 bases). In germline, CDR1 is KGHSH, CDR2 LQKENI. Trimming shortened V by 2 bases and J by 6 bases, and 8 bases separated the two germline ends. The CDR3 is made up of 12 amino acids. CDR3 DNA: TGTGCCAGCTCACCAAAGGGAGCCGAGCAGTACTTC. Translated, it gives CASSPKGAEQYF.

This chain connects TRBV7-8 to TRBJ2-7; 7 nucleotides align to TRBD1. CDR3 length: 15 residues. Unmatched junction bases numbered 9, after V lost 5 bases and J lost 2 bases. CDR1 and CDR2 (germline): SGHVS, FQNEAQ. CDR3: CASSQPGTATYEQYF. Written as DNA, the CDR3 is TGTGCCAGCAGCCAACCCGGGACAGCGACCTACGAGCAGTACTTC.

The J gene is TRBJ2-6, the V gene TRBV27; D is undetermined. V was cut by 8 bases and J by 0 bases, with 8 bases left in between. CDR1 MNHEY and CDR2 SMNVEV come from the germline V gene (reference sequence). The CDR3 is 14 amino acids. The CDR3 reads CASCASSGANVLTF. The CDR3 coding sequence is TGTGCCAGCTGTGCGAGCTCTGGGGCCAACGTCCTGACTTTC.

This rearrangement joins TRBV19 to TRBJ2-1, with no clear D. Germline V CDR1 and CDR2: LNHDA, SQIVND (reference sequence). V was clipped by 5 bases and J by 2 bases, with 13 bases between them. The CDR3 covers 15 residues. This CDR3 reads CASSQGPLTYNEQFF. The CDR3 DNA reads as TGTGCCAGTAGTCAAGGACCCCTAACCTACAATGAGCAGTTCTTC.

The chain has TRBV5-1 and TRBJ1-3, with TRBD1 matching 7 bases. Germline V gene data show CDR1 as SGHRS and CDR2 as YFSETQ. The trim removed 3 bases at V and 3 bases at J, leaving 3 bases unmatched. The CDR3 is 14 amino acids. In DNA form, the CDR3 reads TGCGCCAGCAGCTCAGGGACAGTTGGAAACACCATATATTTT. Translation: CASSSGTVGNTIYF.

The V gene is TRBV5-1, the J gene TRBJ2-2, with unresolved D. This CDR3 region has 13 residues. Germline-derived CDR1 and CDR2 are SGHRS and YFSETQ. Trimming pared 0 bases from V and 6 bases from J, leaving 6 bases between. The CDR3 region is CASSLAPAGELFF. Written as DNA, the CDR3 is TGCGCCAGCAGCTTGGCCCCGGCCGGGGAGCTGTTTTTT. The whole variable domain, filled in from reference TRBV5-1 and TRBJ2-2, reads KAGVTQTPRYLIKTRGQQVTLSCSPISGHRSVSWYQQTPGQGLQFLFEYFSETQRNKGNFPGRFSGRQFSNSRSEMNVSTLELGDSALYLCASSLAPAGELFFGEGSRLTVL.

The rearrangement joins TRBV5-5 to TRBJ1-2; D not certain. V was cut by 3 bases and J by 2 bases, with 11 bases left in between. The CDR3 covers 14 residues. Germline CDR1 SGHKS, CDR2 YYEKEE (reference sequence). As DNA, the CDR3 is TGTGCCAGCAGCTGGGTGGATAACAACTATGGCTACACCTTC. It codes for CASSWVDNNYGYTF.

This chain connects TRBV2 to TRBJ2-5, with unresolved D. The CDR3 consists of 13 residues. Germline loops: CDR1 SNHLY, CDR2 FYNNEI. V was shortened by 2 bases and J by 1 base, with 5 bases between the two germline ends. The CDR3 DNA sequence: TGTGCCAGCAGTGAAAGGGTCCAAGAGACCCAGTACTTC. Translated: CASSERVQETQYF.

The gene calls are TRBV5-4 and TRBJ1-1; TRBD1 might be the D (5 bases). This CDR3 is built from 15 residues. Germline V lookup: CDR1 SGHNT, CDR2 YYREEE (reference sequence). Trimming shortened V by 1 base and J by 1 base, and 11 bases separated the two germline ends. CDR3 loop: CASSLTGTSNTEAFF. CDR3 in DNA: TGTGCCAGCAGCTTGACGGGGACCTCGAACACTGAAGCTTTCTTT.

Written as DNA, the CDR3 is TGCGCCAGCAGCACCCGAGGCGCCTACGAGCAGTACTTC. It is translated as CASSTRGAYEQYF. This chain uses TRBV5-1 with TRBJ2-7; no firm D call. This CDR3 spans 13 amino acids. V was clipped by 4 bases and J by 2 bases, with 10 bases between them. Germline V CDR1 and CDR2: SGHRS, YFSETQ.

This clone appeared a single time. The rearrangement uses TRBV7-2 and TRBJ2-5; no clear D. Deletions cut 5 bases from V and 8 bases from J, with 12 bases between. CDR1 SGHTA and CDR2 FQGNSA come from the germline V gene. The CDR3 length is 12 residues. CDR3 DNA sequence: TGTGCCAGCAGCCCCTTGGTCGTAACCCAGTACTTC. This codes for CASSPLVVTQYF.

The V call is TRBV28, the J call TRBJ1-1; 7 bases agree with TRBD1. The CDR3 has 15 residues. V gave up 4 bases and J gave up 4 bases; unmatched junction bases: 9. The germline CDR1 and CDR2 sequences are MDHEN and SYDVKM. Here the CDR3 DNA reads TGTGCCAGCAGTTCACAGACAGGGTTGGGCACTGAAGCTTTCTTT. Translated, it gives CASSSQTGLGTEAFF.

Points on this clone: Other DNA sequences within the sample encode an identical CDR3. CDR3 coding DNA: TGTGCCAGTAGTATTGCGGGTGGAGAGACCCAGTACTTC. Translating it yields CASSIAGGETQYF. J is TRBJ2-5 and V is TRBV19; perhaps TRBD2 as D (5 bases). CDR1 is LNHDA, CDR2 SQIVND, per germline (reference sequence). The V end was cut by 3 bases, the J end by 4 bases, with 9 bases between. The CDR3 totals 13 residues. Using reference TRBV19 and TRBJ2-5 for the parts outside the CDR3, the full variable domain is DGGITQSPKYLFRKEGQNVTLSCEQNLNHDAMYWYRQDPGQGLRLIYYSQIVNDFQKGDIAEGYSVSREKKESFPLTVTSAQKNPTAFYLCASSIAGGETQYFGPGTRLLVL.

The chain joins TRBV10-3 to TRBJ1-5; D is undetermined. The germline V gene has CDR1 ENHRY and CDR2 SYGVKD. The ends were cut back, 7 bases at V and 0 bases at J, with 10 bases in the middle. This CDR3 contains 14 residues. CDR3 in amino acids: CAINQDNSNQPQHF. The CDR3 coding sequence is TGTGCCATCAACCAAGACAATAGCAATCAGCCCCAGCATTTT.